Below are 10 T cell receptor beta chains sequenced from a single sample in a study of OX40 agonist ivuxolimab in advanced cancers. Produced via immunoSEQ multiplex PCR; TCRdb's table is partial and in-frame only. The repertoire holds more than 45,000 clones, with 83% as singletons. Sequencing used CD4+ or CD8+ T cells sorted from blood, obtained in a trial of the OX40 agonist ivuxolimab. The source is an adult with an advanced solid tumor such as melanoma, head and neck, liver or kidney cancer.

The chain is built from TRBV14 and TRBJ2-5; 9 bases agree with TRBD2. Looked up from germline, CDR1 is SGHDN and CDR2 is FVKESK. V gave up 3 bases and J gave up 2 bases; unmatched junction bases: 1. This CDR3 has 14 residues. This chain's CDR3 is CASSHLAGQETQYF. The CDR3 coding sequence is TGTGCCAGCAGCCACCTAGCGGGACAAGAGACCCAGTACTTC.

The chain combines TRBV7-2 with TRBJ2-7; D is unresolved. Trimming stripped 4 bases from V and 3 bases from J, with 19 bases between. The CDR3 covers 16 residues. In germline, CDR1 is SGHTA, CDR2 FQGNSA. DNA of the CDR3: TGTGCCAGCAGCTCCGAAGGATGGGCTGTCAACTACGAGCAGTACTTC. This translates into CASSSEGWAVNYEQYF.

The rearrangement uses TRBV4-3 and TRBJ2-3; unclear D gene. Germline CDR1 reads LGHNA; CDR2 reads YSLEER. This CDR3 is built from 14 residues. Trimming pared 0 bases from V and 9 bases from J, leaving 13 bases between. CDR3 residues: CASSQDESRDTQYF. The CDR3 DNA is TGCGCCAGCAGCCAAGATGAGTCTCGCGACACGCAGTATTTT.

This clone has just one count. The chain links TRBV19 to TRBJ2-5, with 9 positions matching TRBD1. Judging by the DNA end, TRBJ2-7 fits better; the J call may be wrong. This CDR3 has 14 residues. Germline V lookup: CDR1 LNHDA, CDR2 SQIVND (reference sequence). The CDR3 region has the DNA TGTGCCAGTACCCCGGGACAGGGCTGGTCCGAGCAGTACTTC. Its translation is CASTPGQGWSEQYF.

The CDR3 spells CAWSVPVSGNTIYF. The CDR3 bases are TGTGCCTGGAGTGTACCAGTCTCTGGAAACACCATATATTTT. The chain is built from TRBV30 and TRBJ1-3; D uncertain. This CDR3 is 14 amino acids long. Between the trimmed V and J ends, which lost 0 bases and 0 bases, there was a span of 6 bases. Germline V gene lookup returns CDR1 GTSNPN and CDR2 SVGIG (reference sequence).

The V call is TRBV5-1, the J call TRBJ2-3; 12 bases fit TRBD2. V was clipped by 4 bases and J by 2 bases; unmatched bases: 2. The germline gives CDR1 SGHRS, CDR2 YFSETQ. The CDR3 is 15 amino acids. The CDR3 region has the DNA TGCGCCAGCAGCCCTAGCGGGGGGGACACAGATACGCAGTATTTT. Amino acids: CASSPSGGDTDTQYF. The variable domain in full, with the rest retrieved from reference TRBV5-1 and TRBJ2-3, is KAGVTQTPRYLIKTRGQQVTLSCSPISGHRSVSWYQQTPGQGLQFLFEYFSETQRNKGNFPGRFSGRQFSNSRSEMNVSTLELGDSALYLCASSPSGGDTDTQYFGPGTRLTVL.

This clone was counted a single time. J is TRBJ2-2 and V is TRBV18; D ambiguous. Trimming removed 6 bases from V and 1 base from J, with 3 bases in between. CDR3 length: 12 residues. The germline CDR1 and CDR2 sequences are KGHSH and LQKENI. CDR3 DNA sequence: TGTGCCAGCTCTTGGAACACCGGGGAGCTGTTTTTT. This codes for CASSWNTGELFF.

The V gene is TRBV6-5, the J gene TRBJ1-1; TRBD1 is a possible D gene (6 bases). The CDR3 has 14 amino acids. From germline, CDR1 is MNHEY and CDR2 SVGAGI. V gave up 0 bases and J gave up 1 base, with 6 bases separating them. The CDR3 nucleotides read TGTGCCAGCAGTTACTCAGGGGGGAACACTGAAGCTTTCTTT. Translated: CASSYSGGNTEAFF.

The chain has TRBV10-3 and TRBJ1-2; D possibly corresponds to TRBD1 (5 bases). This CDR3 contains 15 residues. CDR1 ENHRY and CDR2 SYGVKD come from the germline V gene. Trimming took off 3 bases at V and 1 base at J, with 12 bases between the two ends. The chain's CDR3 is CAISEPGGGNYGYTF. CDR3 nucleotides: TGTGCCATCAGTGAACCGGGGGGGGGTAACTATGGCTACACCTTC.

This sequence joins TRBV11-3 and TRBJ2-7; the D gene is possibly TRBD1 (5 bases). V lost 3 bases to trimming and J lost 5 bases, with 14 bases between them. CDR3 size: 14 residues. Germline loops: CDR1 SGHNT, CDR2 YENEEA. CDR3 DNA: TGTGCCAGCAGCTTCCGGACACAGGTGAACGAGCAGTACTTC. Translated: CASSFRTQVNEQYF.